A single sample is the source of the 20 T cell receptor beta chains below, sequenced in a study of T cells in Graves' hyperthyroidism and ophthalmopathy. Amplification targeted TCR beta CDR3 regions from RNA transcripts. The TCR CDR3 was amplified in a first-round RT-PCR using the HTBI primer set. TCRdb re-analysed the multiplex PCR reads in MiXCR, keeping a single row per CDR3 protein. The sample records about 360,000 distinct CDR3 sequences, around 14% being singletons. The material sequenced was blood. These receptors were collected from a woman aged 18-29 years with Graves' hyperthyroidism.

This clonotype was seen at least ten times. The chain uses TRBV10-3 and TRBJ2-5; the D gene is possibly TRBD1 (6 bases). V was trimmed by 2 bases and J by 5 bases, leaving 12 bases between them. This CDR3 is 14 amino acids long. The V gene's germline CDR1 is ENHRY and CDR2 SYGVKD. CDR3 nucleotide sequence: TGTGCCATCAGTGAGACAGGGTTAGGGGAGACCCAGTACTTC. This translates into CAISETGLGETQYF.

Remarks on this clonotype: At one end, the junction sequence differs from germline, possibly due to a read error. This chain joins TRBV7-2 and TRBJ1-2, with D perhaps TRBD1 (6 bases). The CDR3 is 13 residues long. Looked up from germline, CDR1 is SGHTA and CDR2 is FQGNSA. CDR3 bases: TGTTCCAGCAATTTGGGGGGCCCTTACGGCTACACCTTC. Its translation is CSSNLGGPYGYTF.

Ten or more counts support this clonotype. V gene TRBV11-3 combines with J gene TRBJ2-3, with 8 nucleotides matching TRBD2. The CDR3 is 17 residues long. The germline CDR1 and CDR2 sequences are SGHNT and YENEEA. The trim removed 5 bases at V and 0 bases at J, leaving 10 bases unmatched. The DNA of the CDR3 is TGTGCCAGCAGCGGCGGTTCGGCTAGCGGGAGCACAGATACGCAGTATTTT. It is translated as CASSGGSASGSTDTQYF.

This clonotype was seen repeatedly, ten times or more. The gene calls are TRBV12-3 or TRBV12-4 and TRBJ1-6; TRBD1 matches 9 bases. CDR3 length equals 16 residues. After removal of 6 bases from V and 6 bases from J, the junction contained 9 bases not matched to a gene. The CDR3 loop is CASRPYGTGLNSPLHF. DNA of the CDR3: TGTGCCAGCAGGCCCTACGGGACAGGGCTTAATTCACCCCTCCACTTT.

This clonotype was picked up a small number of times. The CDR3 region has the DNA TGTGCCAGCAGTTACAACCAGGGCTATGGCTACACCTTC. As protein: CASSYNQGYGYTF. This chain links TRBV6-2 or TRBV6-3 with TRBJ1-2, with a possible D match to TRBD1 (5 bases). This CDR3 contains 13 residues. Germline assignment: CDR1 MNHEY and CDR2 SVGEGT. The ends were cut back, 2 bases at V and 4 bases at J, with 8 bases in the middle.

This clonotype came up a few times. The chain uses TRBV14 and TRBJ2-2; D possibly uses TRBD1 or TRBD2 (5 bases each). V was cut by 3 bases and J by 4 bases, with 9 bases left in between. In germline, CDR1 is SGHDN, CDR2 FVKESK. The CDR3 covers 14 residues. CDR3 region: CASSQGPATGELFF. DNA for the CDR3: TGTGCCAGCAGCCAGGGACCAGCCACCGGGGAGCTGTTTTTT.

Only a few counts were recorded for this clonotype. This chain joins TRBV20-1 and TRBJ1-4; no reliable D call. In germline, CDR1 is DFQATT, CDR2 SNEGSKA (reference sequence). Trimming removed 3 bases from V and 0 bases from J, with 8 bases in between. The CDR3 loop spans 14 amino acids. The chain's CDR3 is CSARGLATNEKLFF. CDR3 bases: TGCAGTGCTAGGGGCTTGGCAACTAATGAAAAACTGTTTTTT.

The chain joins TRBV11-2 to TRBJ2-3; 15 positions match TRBD2. This CDR3 has 18 amino acids. V lost 5 bases to trimming and J lost 1 base; unmatched junction nucleotides: 7. Germline V gives CDR1 SGHAT, CDR2 FQNNGV. CDR3 sequence (DNA): TGTGCCAGCAGCCCGGGACTAGCGGGGGGTCCCCGCACAGATACGCAGTATTTT. It translates to CASSPGLAGGPRTDTQYF.

This clonotype was found many times. The chain couples TRBV5-1 to TRBJ2-5; D uncertain. The CDR3 is made up of 13 amino acids. Between the trimmed V and J ends, which lost 0 bases and 4 bases, there was a span of 7 bases. The germline CDR1 and CDR2 sequences are SGHRS and YFSETQ. Here the CDR3 DNA reads TGCGCCAGCAGCTTGGGTACAGCAGAGACCCAGTACTTC. Its protein product is CASSLGTAETQYF.

This clonotype was seen at least ten times. V usage is TRBV7-8 and J usage is TRBJ1-2; D is unresolved. This CDR3 is 13 amino acids long. Germline loops: CDR1 SGHVS, CDR2 FQNEAQ. V lost 1 base to trimming and J lost 6 bases, with 9 bases between them. CDR3 DNA: TGTGCCAGCAGCTTAGACCCCGGGGATGGCTACACCTTC. Translated: CASSLDPGDGYTF.

This clonotype was counted a few times. CDR3 amino acids: CASSIGGRQTQYF. As DNA, the CDR3 is TGTGCCAGTAGTATAGGGGGCAGGCAGACCCAGTACTTC. The chain couples TRBV19 to TRBJ2-5; possible D gene TRBD1, 5 bases. The CDR3 is 13 residues long. V lost 1 base to trimming and J lost 6 bases, with 9 bases between them. Looked up from germline, CDR1 is LNHDA and CDR2 is SQIVND (reference sequence).

The table lists this clonotype with many counts. The chain is built from TRBV6-1 and TRBJ1-6; D unresolved. The CDR3 consists of 16 residues. Per germline, CDR1 MNHNS and CDR2 SASEGT. V lost 7 bases and J lost 3, with 16 bases in between. CDR3 protein: CASTINGAYYNSPLHF. The CDR3 DNA follows: TGTGCCAGCACCATAAACGGAGCCTACTATAATTCACCCCTCCACTTT.

This clonotype was detected ten times or more. The chain is built from TRBV3-1 and TRBJ1-6, with TRBD1 matching 7 bases. The CDR3 is 16 amino acids. Germline CDR1 and CDR2: LGHDT and YNNKEL (reference sequence). V lost 5 bases and J lost 2; bases outside the gene matches: 6. CDR3 nucleotide sequence: TGTGCCAGCAGCGGGGGGACAGATGCCTATAATTCACCCCTCCACTTT. Its protein is CASSGGTDAYNSPLHF. The variable domain in full, with the rest retrieved from reference TRBV3-1 and TRBJ1-6, is DTAVSQTPKYLVTQMGNDKSIKCEQNLGHDTMYWYKQDSKKFLKIMFSYNNKELIINETVPNRFSPKSPDKAHLNLHINSLELGDSAVYFCASSGGTDAYNSPLHFGNGTRLTVT.

The V gene is TRBV7-2, the J gene TRBJ2-2; 14 bases fit TRBD2. The germline CDR1 and CDR2 sequences are SGHTA and FQGNSA. There are 17 residues in the CDR3. The junction had 10 bases not matched to a gene; V was cut back by 4 bases and J by 9 bases. The CDR3 nucleotides are TGTGCCAGCAGCTCGGGACTAGCGGGAGTAAGGAACCGGGAGCTGTTTTTT. Protein product: CASSSGLAGVRNRELFF.

This clonotype was picked up many times. The gene calls are TRBV11-1 and TRBJ2-2; TRBD1 is a possible D gene (6 bases). The CDR3 is made up of 15 amino acids. Germline V gene sequence: CDR1 SGHAT, CDR2 FQDESV (reference sequence). V dropped 3 bases and J dropped 7 bases, with 15 bases sitting between them. CDR3 DNA sequence: TGTGCCAGCAGCTTTTCTGATCAGGGGTTCGGGGAGCTGTTTTTT. Translating it yields CASSFSDQGFGELFF.

The V gene is TRBV2, the J gene TRBJ2-7; D not certain. V gave up 2 bases and J gave up 0 bases, with 11 bases separating them. This CDR3 has 15 residues. Germline lookup yields CDR1 SNHLY and CDR2 FYNNEI. The CDR3 here is CASSESRSSSYEQYF. CDR3 coding DNA: TGTGCCAGCAGTGAAAGCAGGTCTAGCTCCTACGAGCAGTACTTC.

This clonotype was seen at least ten times. The chain combines TRBV7-2 with TRBJ1-4; D may be TRBD1 (6 bases). The CDR3 has 14 residues. The V end was cut by 6 bases, the J end by 4 bases, with 12 bases between. Germline V lookup: CDR1 SGHTA, CDR2 FQGNSA. CDR3 coding DNA: TGTGCCAGCAGTAAACAGGGAATTAATGAAAAACTGTTTTTT. Protein sequence: CASSKQGINEKLFF.

In its sample, this clonotype was seen many times. J is TRBJ2-7 and V is TRBV12-3 or TRBV12-4; D ambiguous. CDR3 length equals 15 residues. Deletions cut 6 bases from V and 1 base from J, with 16 bases between. The CDR3: CASSTYPDVSYEQYF. As DNA, the CDR3 is TGTGCCAGCAGCACCTATCCGGACGTATCCTACGAGCAGTACTTC.

This clonotype was observed at least ten times. The CDR3 nucleotides read TGTGCCAGCAGCTTAGGGGACAGGGGCTCGGATACGCAGTATTTT. Translated: CASSLGDRGSDTQYF. The V and J genes are TRBV7-9 and TRBJ2-3; the match to TRBD1 covers 10 bases. CDR1 SEHNR and CDR2 FQNEAQ come from the germline V gene (reference sequence). Unmatched junction bases numbered 4, after V lost 1 base and J lost 6 bases. The CDR3 runs to 15 residues.

V is TRBV27 and J is TRBJ2-3; maybe TRBD2 (5 bases). The CDR3 is made up of 13 amino acids. V was cut by 4 bases and J by 10 bases, with 15 bases left in between. CDR1 MNHEY and CDR2 SMNVEV come from the germline V gene (reference sequence). DNA of the CDR3: TGTGCCAGCAGTTCTCGTAGCGAACGGGCGCAGTATTTT. Translated, it gives CASSSRSERAQYF.